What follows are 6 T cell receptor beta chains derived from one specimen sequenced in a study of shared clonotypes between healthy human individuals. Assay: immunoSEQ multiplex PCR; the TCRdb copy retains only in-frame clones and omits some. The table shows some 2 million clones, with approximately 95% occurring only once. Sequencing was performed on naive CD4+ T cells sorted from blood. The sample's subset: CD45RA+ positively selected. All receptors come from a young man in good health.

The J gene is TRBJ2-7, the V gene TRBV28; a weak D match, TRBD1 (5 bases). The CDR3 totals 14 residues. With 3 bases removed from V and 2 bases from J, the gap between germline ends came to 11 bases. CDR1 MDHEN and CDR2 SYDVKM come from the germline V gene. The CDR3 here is CASSFPGMTYEQYF. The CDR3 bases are TGTGCCAGCAGTTTCCCAGGGATGACCTACGAGCAGTACTTC.

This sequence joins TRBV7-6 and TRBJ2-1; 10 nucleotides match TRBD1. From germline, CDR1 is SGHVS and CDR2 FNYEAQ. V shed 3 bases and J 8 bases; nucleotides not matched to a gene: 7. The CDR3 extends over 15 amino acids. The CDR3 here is CASSLSRTGGHEQFF. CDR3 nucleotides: TGTGCCAGCAGCTTGAGTAGGACAGGGGGTCATGAGCAGTTCTTC.

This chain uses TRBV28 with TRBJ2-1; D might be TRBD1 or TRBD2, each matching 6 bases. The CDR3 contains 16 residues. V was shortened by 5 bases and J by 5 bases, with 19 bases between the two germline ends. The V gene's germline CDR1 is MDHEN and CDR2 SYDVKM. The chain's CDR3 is CASSAPGASSHNEQFF. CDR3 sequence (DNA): TGTGCCAGCAGTGCCCCGGGGGCCTCGTCTCACAATGAGCAGTTCTTC.

The CDR3 sequence: CASSWGDSKKVGQFF. Written as DNA, the CDR3 is TGCGCCAGCAGCTGGGGGGACAGTAAGAAAGTGGGACAGTTCTTC. The chain links TRBV5-1 to TRBJ2-1; a weak D match, TRBD1 (7 bases). Deletions cut 3 bases from V and 13 bases from J, with 23 bases between. CDR1 SGHRS and CDR2 YFSETQ come from the germline V gene. The CDR3 spans 15 residues.

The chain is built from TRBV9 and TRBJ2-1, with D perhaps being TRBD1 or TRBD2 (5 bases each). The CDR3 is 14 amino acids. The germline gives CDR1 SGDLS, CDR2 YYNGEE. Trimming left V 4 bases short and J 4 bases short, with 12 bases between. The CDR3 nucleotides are TGTGCCAGCAGCTTCCGGGACCGTTACAATGAGCAGTTCTTC. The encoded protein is CASSFRDRYNEQFF.

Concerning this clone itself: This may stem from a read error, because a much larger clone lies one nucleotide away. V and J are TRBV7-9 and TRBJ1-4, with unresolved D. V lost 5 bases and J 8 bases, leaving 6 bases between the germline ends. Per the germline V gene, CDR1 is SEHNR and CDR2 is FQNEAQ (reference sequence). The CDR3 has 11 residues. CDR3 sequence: CASSLKEKLFF. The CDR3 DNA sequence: TGTGCCAGCAGCCTCAAGGAAAAACTGTTTTTT.